This is a list of T cell receptor beta chains from one sample in a study of blood T cell repertoires in COVID-19. Assay used: immunoSEQ multiplex PCR; TCRdb lists only in-frame clones, some missing. The repertoire holds under 250,000 clones, with around 90% as singletons. Source material: PBMCs or T cells enriched from blood (not recorded which). These TCRs come from a young man who had recovered from COVID-19. Each CDR3 is given with its conserved first and last residue. The order of the fields is clone size, V gene, J gene, D gene, CDR3 DNA, CDR3 protein. A D gene is named only where the DNA matches it firmly. Size is omitted from some rows. Given values are once, few, many or a class for expanded clones.

size: -
V: TRBV4-2
J: TRBJ2-3
D: -
DNA: TGTGCCAGCAGCCAAGATCCTCCAGATACGCAGTATTTT
CDR3: CASSQDPPDTQYF

size: -
V: TRBV7-9
J: TRBJ1-2
D: -
DNA: TGTGCCAGCAGCTTAGCCCCGTATGGCTACACCTTC
CDR3: CASSLAPYGYTF

size: once
V: TRBV2
J: TRBJ2-7
D: TRBD1
DNA: TGTGCCAGCATTCTCGACAGGGACGAATCCTACGAGCAGTACTTC
CDR3: CASILDRDESYEQYF

size: -
V: TRBV6-2/TRBV6-3
J: TRBJ2-7
D: -
DNA: TGTGCCAGCAGCCACCTGGGTGAGGGGGTTTACGAGCAGTACTTC
CDR3: CASSHLGEGVYEQYF

size: -
V: TRBV23-1
J: TRBJ2-1
D: TRBD1
DNA: TGCGCTACGCCCCGGCAGGGGGTCCCCTGGTTCGAGCAGTTCTTC
CDR3: CATPRQGVPWFEQFF

size: -
V: TRBV3-1/TRBV3-2
J: TRBJ2-1
D: TRBD1
DNA: TGTGCCAGCAGCCTGCGGACAGGGGGCGAAGAGCAGTTCTTC
CDR3: CASSLRTGGEEQFF

size: -
V: TRBV11-2
J: TRBJ1-2
D: -
DNA: TGTGCCAGCAGCTTAGGGCGCGGCGGGCGACTACCGACGAACTATGGCTACACCTTC
CDR3: CASSLGRGGRLPTNYGYTF

size: -
V: TRBV9
J: TRBJ1-1
D: -
DNA: TGTGCCAGCAGCGTAGCTGACGGCGCCCCGCGGGACACTGAAGCTTTCTTT
CDR3: CASSVADGAPRDTEAFF

size: -
V: TRBV27
J: TRBJ2-5
D: TRBD2
DNA: TGTGCCAGCAGTTCGGGACTAGCGGGGGAACACCAAGAGACCCAGTACTTC
CDR3: CASSSGLAGEHQETQYF

size: -
V: TRBV4-1
J: TRBJ2-5
D: TRBD2
DNA: TGCGCCAGCAGCCTTAGCGGGGGGGCAGAGACCCAGTACTTC
CDR3: CASSLSGGAETQYF

size: -
V: TRBV20-1
J: TRBJ2-3
D: -
DNA: TGCAGTGCTACCCTGAGGGATACGCAGTATTTT
CDR3: CSATLRDTQYF

size: -
V: TRBV5-4
J: TRBJ1-6
D: -
DNA: TGTGCCAGCAGCTTCCTGGAGGAGTCACCCCTCCACTTT
CDR3: CASSFLEESPLHF

size: -
V: TRBV6-2/TRBV6-3
J: TRBJ2-1
D: TRBD1
DNA: TGTGCCAGCAGTTATGCAGGGGGCAATGAGCAGTTCTTC
CDR3: CASSYAGGNEQFF

size: -
V: TRBV19
J: TRBJ1-2
D: -
DNA: TGTGCCAGTAAACTGACAGGTCTCGCTTATGGCTACACCTTC
CDR3: CASKLTGLAYGYTF

size: -
V: TRBV6-2/TRBV6-3
J: TRBJ1-2
D: TRBD1
DNA: TGTGCCAGCAGTGACCTGCAGGGGGATGGCTACACCTTC
CDR3: CASSDLQGDGYTF

size: -
V: TRBV27
J: TRBJ1-1
D: -
DNA: TGTGCCAGCAGTAGTCTTCTTCCGGGATCTATCGGTGGCACTGAAGCTTTCTTT
CDR3: CASSSLLPGSIGGTEAFF

size: -
V: TRBV19
J: TRBJ2-1
D: TRBD1
DNA: TGTGCCAGTAAGGGCCGGACAGGGATATACAATGAGCAGTTCTTC
CDR3: CASKGRTGIYNEQFF

size: -
V: TRBV3-1/TRBV3-2
J: TRBJ1-1
D: TRBD1
DNA: TGTGCCAGCAGCCATTGGACAGGGGGCGAAAGCACTGAAGCTTTCTTT
CDR3: CASSHWTGGESTEAFF

size: -
V: TRBV4-2
J: TRBJ2-5
D: TRBD2
DNA: TGTGCCAGCAGCCAAGACCCTAGCGGGGGGGGTGAGACCCAGTACTTC
CDR3: CASSQDPSGGGETQYF

size: -
V: TRBV29-1
J: TRBJ2-5
D: -
DNA: TGCAGCGTTGTCCGGGGGGCGGAAGAGACCCAGTACTTC
CDR3: CSVVRGAEETQYF

size: -
V: TRBV9
J: TRBJ2-5
D: TRBD2
DNA: TGTGCCAGCAGCGCGTGGGGGGGGTCCTCGGAGACCCAGTACTTC
CDR3: CASSAWGGSSETQYF

size: -
V: TRBV10-3
J: TRBJ2-5
D: -
DNA: TGTGCCACCAAGAGCGACCAATACCAAGAGACCCAGTACTTC
CDR3: CATKSDQYQETQYF

size: -
V: TRBV11-2
J: TRBJ1-6
D: -
DNA: TGTGCCAGCAGCTTTGTAGTTTATAATTCACCCCTCCACTTT
CDR3: CASSFVVYNSPLHF

size: -
V: TRBV10-2
J: TRBJ2-2
D: TRBD2
DNA: TGCGCCAGCGGACCGGGACTAGCGGGGGGAGGCGGGGAGCTGTTTTTT
CDR3: CASGPGLAGGGGELFF

size: -
V: TRBV3-1/TRBV3-2
J: TRBJ2-7
D: TRBD1
DNA: TGTGCCAGCAGCCATGAACCGGGACAGGGGGCCTACGAGCAGTACTTC
CDR3: CASSHEPGQGAYEQYF

size: few
V: TRBV2
J: TRBJ2-2
D: TRBD2
DNA: TGTGCCAGCAGCACTAGCGATACCACTACTAACACCGGGGAGCTGTTTTTT
CDR3: CASSTSDTTTNTGELFF

size: -
V: TRBV9
J: TRBJ1-2
D: TRBD1
DNA: TGTGCCAGCAGATCTACAGGGGACAACTACTATGGCTACACCTTC
CDR3: CASRSTGDNYYGYTF

size: -
V: TRBV28
J: TRBJ2-3
D: TRBD2
DNA: TGTGCCAGCAGATTGCCGGGACTAGGTACAGATACGCAGTATTTT
CDR3: CASRLPGLGTDTQYF

size: once
V: TRBV10-2
J: TRBJ1-1
D: TRBD1
DNA: TGCGCCACCGGGACAGGGTTGCTTAGCACTGAAGCTTTCTTT
CDR3: CATGTGLLSTEAFF